The source of this T cell receptor (beta chain) is a study of T cells in Graves' hyperthyroidism and ophthalmopathy. The CDR3 regions of TCR beta were amplified from RNA transcripts. An initial round of RT-PCR targeting the TCR CDR3 relied on the HTBI primer set. In TCRdb, the multiplex PCR reads were re-called with MiXCR into one record per CDR3 protein. This table has about 570,000 distinct CDR3 sequences, just over 45% appearing once. This clonotype was recorded only once. Trimming took 1 base from V and 1 from J, leaving 10 bases between them. Germline lookup yields CDR1 LNHDA and CDR2 SQIVND (reference sequence). The CDR3 extends over 15 amino acids.

This clonotype originated in an adult woman with Graves' disease, either hyperthyroidism or ophthalmopathy (not recorded which). Sequenced sample: peripheral blood or thyroid tissue (not recorded which). The chain combines TRBV19 with TRBJ1-1; D uncertain. The CDR3 DNA reads TGTGCCAGTAGTATAGGGGGATCATCGAACACTGAAGCTTTCTTT. It is translated as CASSIGGSSNTEAFF.